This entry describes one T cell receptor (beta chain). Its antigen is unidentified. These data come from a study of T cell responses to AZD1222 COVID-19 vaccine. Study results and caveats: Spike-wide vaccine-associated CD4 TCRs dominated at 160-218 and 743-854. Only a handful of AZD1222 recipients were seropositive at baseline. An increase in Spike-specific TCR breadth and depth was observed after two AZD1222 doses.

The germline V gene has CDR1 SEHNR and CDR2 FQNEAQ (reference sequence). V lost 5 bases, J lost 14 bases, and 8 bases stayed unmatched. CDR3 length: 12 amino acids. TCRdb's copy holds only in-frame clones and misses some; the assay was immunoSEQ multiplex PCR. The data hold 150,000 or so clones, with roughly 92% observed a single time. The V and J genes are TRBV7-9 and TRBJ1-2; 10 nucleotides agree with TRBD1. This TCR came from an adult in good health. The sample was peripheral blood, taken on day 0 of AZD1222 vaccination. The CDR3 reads CASSAGQGLRTF. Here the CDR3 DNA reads TGTGCCAGCAGCGCGGGACAGGGGTTGCGGACCTTC.